This T cell receptor beta chain originates from a study of T cells in Graves' hyperthyroidism and ophthalmopathy. As for the study in general: Peripheral blood was obtained at initial diagnosis, preceding any treatment. General observations from the study: Most thyroid clonotypes with frequency above 0.001 were detected in blood.

This clonotype was recorded many times. Antigen: not known. Regions amplified from RNA transcripts were the TCR beta CDR3 regions. The HTBI primer set drove a first-round RT-PCR of the TCR CDR3. TCRdb re-called the multiplex PCR reads with MiXCR, one entry per CDR3 protein. The sample shows around 250,000 distinct CDR3 sequences, more than 14% of them seen only once. The receptor was isolated from a woman in her 40s with Graves' hyperthyroidism that later progressed to Graves' ophthalmopathy. The sample comprised blood.

The CDR3 sequence is CSVEVDGGLNEQFF. The CDR3 region has the DNA TGCAGCGTTGAGGTTGACGGGGGGCTGAATGAGCAGTTCTTC. The rearrangement joins TRBV29-1 to TRBJ2-1; possibly TRBD2 for D (7 bases). From germline, CDR1 is SQVTM and CDR2 ANQGSEA. The CDR3 runs 14 residues. Trimming pared 3 bases from V and 7 bases from J, leaving 16 bases between.